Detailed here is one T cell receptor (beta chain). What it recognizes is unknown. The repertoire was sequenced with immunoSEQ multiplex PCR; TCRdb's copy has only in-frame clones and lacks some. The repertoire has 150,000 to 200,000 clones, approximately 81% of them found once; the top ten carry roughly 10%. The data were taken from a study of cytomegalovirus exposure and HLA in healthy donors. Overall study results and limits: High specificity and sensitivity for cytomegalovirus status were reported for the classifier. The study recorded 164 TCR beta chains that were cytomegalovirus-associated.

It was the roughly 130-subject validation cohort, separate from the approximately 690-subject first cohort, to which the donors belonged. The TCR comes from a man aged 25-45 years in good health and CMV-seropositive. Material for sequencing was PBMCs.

The CDR3 DNA is TGTGCCAGCAGTGAATACAACAGGGGAACAAATGGCTACACCTTC. It is translated as CASSEYNRGTNGYTF. The chain has TRBV6-1 and TRBJ1-2; TRBD1 matches at 7 bases. The CDR3 runs 15 residues. Trimming cost V 2 bases and J 6 bases; bases outside gene matches: 9. Germline values: CDR1 MNHNS, CDR2 SASEGT.